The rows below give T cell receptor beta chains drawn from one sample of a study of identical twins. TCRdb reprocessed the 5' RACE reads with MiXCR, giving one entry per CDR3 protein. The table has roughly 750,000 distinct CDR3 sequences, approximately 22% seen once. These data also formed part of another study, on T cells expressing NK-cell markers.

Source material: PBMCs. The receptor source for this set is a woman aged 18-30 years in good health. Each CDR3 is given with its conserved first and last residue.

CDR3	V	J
CASSVAPALSTDTQYF	TRBV9	TRBJ2-3
CASSPRTRNTEAFF	TRBV5-1	TRBJ1-1
CSMLAGTLGEQYF	TRBV29-1	TRBJ2-7
CASSPGQGRGYTF	TRBV4-3	TRBJ1-2
CSVVALAGQETQYF	TRBV29-1	TRBJ2-5
CASSPSWGSYGYTF	TRBV5-1	TRBJ1-2
CSAKRGTANTEAFF	TRBV20-1	TRBJ1-1
CASTTSEGADTQYF	TRBV3-1	TRBJ2-3
CASSLGTDRYNEQFF	TRBV7-2	TRBJ2-1
CASSFRGPGANVLTF	TRBV7-9	TRBJ2-6
CASSPDQEYGYTF	TRBV2	TRBJ1-2
CASGPQGGTEAFF	TRBV10-3	TRBJ1-1
CAITRQGGSTDTQYF	TRBV10-3	TRBJ2-3
CASSHTPPAYYEQYF	TRBV7-9	TRBJ2-7
CASSVKTSEYQETQYF	TRBV12-3/TRBV12-4	TRBJ2-5
CSARGGSVEKLFF	TRBV20-1	TRBJ1-4
CASSVVVLGSEAFF	TRBV9	TRBJ1-1
CSATKAAGNTQYF	TRBV20-1	TRBJ2-3
CASNREGLRAKQFF	TRBV11-2	TRBJ2-1
CAISDGTGKSYEQYF	TRBV10-3	TRBJ2-7
CASSLRRLAGEKETQYF	TRBV5-6	TRBJ2-5
CATSRATGSVNGYTF	TRBV15	TRBJ1-2
CSAQHLGQGDQPQHF	TRBV20-1	TRBJ1-5
CASSLWGTVDGYTF	TRBV12-3/TRBV12-4	TRBJ1-2
CASSGNRVNTEAFF	TRBV9	TRBJ1-1
CASSLKDRGLEQYF	TRBV7-9	TRBJ2-7
CASSIDFWRAYYNEQFF	TRBV19	TRBJ2-1
CASSLGQEQYF	TRBV12-3/TRBV12-4	TRBJ2-7
CSVVDAGRRSSYEQYF	TRBV29-1	TRBJ2-7
CSARESGRRNIQYF	TRBV20-1	TRBJ2-4
CASSRETSTDTQYF	TRBV27	TRBJ2-3
CASSPSGRARDTQYF	TRBV27	TRBJ2-3
CASSRASNEQFF	TRBV9	TRBJ2-1
CASRKGVLSYNEQFF	TRBV7-9	TRBJ2-1
CSAQGPTDYGNIQYF	TRBV29-1	TRBJ2-4
CASRPTGTIKNIQYF	TRBV11-2	TRBJ2-4
CASSYDPLRGYTF	TRBV7-9	TRBJ1-2
CSGLSTLAKETQYF	TRBV29-1	TRBJ2-5
CASRTRANTGELFF	TRBV6-1	TRBJ2-2
CASSLFDNEQFF	TRBV5-1	TRBJ2-1
CASSQDPRDTQYF	TRBV4-1	TRBJ2-3
CSARLDRAHQPQHF	TRBV20-1	TRBJ1-5
CSAHEDRSYEQYF	TRBV20-1	TRBJ2-7
CASSLSGVDEKLFF	TRBV12-3/TRBV12-4	TRBJ1-4
CSAISRGMNTEAFF	TRBV20-1	TRBJ1-1
CASSSGLASTYEQYF	TRBV4-3	TRBJ2-7
CAISEQDGGNTEAFF	TRBV10-3	TRBJ1-1
CSATQRPLAKNIQYF	TRBV20-1	TRBJ2-4
CAWAWGGELFF	TRBV30	TRBJ2-2
CSVRTGRNEKLFF	TRBV29-1	TRBJ1-4
CASSVASGETQYF	TRBV9	TRBJ2-5
CASSGSHDGQRYEQYF	TRBV5-1	TRBJ2-7
CSALGPSGFTDTQYF	TRBV20-1	TRBJ2-3
CASSLQRTNTGELFF	TRBV7-2	TRBJ2-2
CASKVGADQPQHF	TRBV5-1	TRBJ1-5
CASTPANSPEAFF	TRBV12-3/TRBV12-4	TRBJ1-1
CASSPLGTGLGYTF	TRBV18	TRBJ1-2
CASSQGLAGKETQYF	TRBV19	TRBJ2-5
CASREQGTQAFF	TRBV6-2/TRBV6-3	TRBJ1-1